This TCR beta chain derives from a study of patients and donors after allogeneic stem cell transplantation. Trimming stripped 1 base from V and 7 bases from J, with 11 bases between. The length of the CDR3 is 13 residues. Germline V lookup: CDR1 SGHTS, CDR2 YDEGEE. Via MiXCR, TCRdb re-called the RT-PCR reads, giving one row per CDR3 protein. The sample carries approximately 31,000 distinct CDR3 sequences, 37% recorded once. The genes are TRBV5-8 and TRBJ1-1; D is ambiguous. The sequence derives from a human donor who was either an allogeneic HSCT recipient or a stem cell or donor lymphocyte infusion donor (not recorded which). It is not recorded whose cells these are; they may come from a transplant donor. The material sequenced was blood, either unsorted or a sorted T cell fraction (not recorded which). The CDR3 sequence: CASSLIDLSEAFF. CDR3 coding DNA: TGTGCCAGCAGCTTGATTGATCTAAGTGAAGCTTTCTTT.